The 23 T cell receptor beta chains presented below share a single source sample, sequenced in a study of T cell responses to AZD1222 COVID-19 vaccine. The method was immunoSEQ multiplex PCR; TCRdb's version includes in-frame clones alone and lacks a portion of them. Of 150,000 to 200,000 clones listed, around nine tenths are singletons. Sequencing used peripheral blood, obtained 28 days after the second dose of the MenACWY control vaccine. The receptors were gathered from an adult who received the MenACWY meningococcal vaccine as a control.

The genes are TRBV4-1 and TRBJ1-1; D is ambiguous. CDR3 length: 17 residues. Trimming shortened V by 1 base and J by 4 bases, and 19 bases separated the two germline ends. Germline loops: CDR1 MGHRA, CDR2 YSYEKL. The chain's CDR3 is CASSQVGQPGLFTEAFF. The CDR3 coding sequence is TGCGCCAGCAGCCAAGTTGGCCAGCCGGGTCTGTTCACTGAAGCTTTCTTT.

This chain joins TRBV9 and TRBJ2-1; weak D call: TRBD2 (6 bases). The CDR3 is 13 residues long. V lost 3 bases to trimming and J lost 10 bases, with 14 bases between them. Germline values: CDR1 SGDLS, CDR2 YYNGEE. The CDR3 reads CASSGGDLREQFF. In nucleotides, the CDR3 is TGTGCCAGCAGCGGCGGGGACCTCAGGGAGCAGTTCTTC.

The chain combines TRBV15 with TRBJ2-5; no reliable D call. Germline V gene data show CDR1 as LNHNV and CDR2 as YYDKDF (reference sequence). The length of the CDR3 is 14 residues. V gave up 1 base and J gave up 5 bases, with 11 bases separating them. The CDR3: CATSRGRSEETQYF. In nucleotides, the CDR3 is TGTGCCACCAGCAGAGGGCGGTCGGAGGAGACCCAGTACTTC.

The genes are TRBV15 and TRBJ1-1; D is unresolved. V lost 1 base and J 0 bases, leaving 6 bases between the germline ends. In germline, CDR1 is LNHNV, CDR2 YYDKDF (reference sequence). The CDR3 sequence is 14 residues long. This CDR3 is CATSRGPVNTEAFF. CDR3 nucleotides: TGTGCCACCAGCAGAGGACCGGTGAACACTGAAGCTTTCTTT.

This chain links TRBV19 with TRBJ2-7; TRBD1 might be the D (5 bases). The ends were cut back, 2 bases at V and 1 base at J, with 12 bases in the middle. Germline-derived CDR1 and CDR2 are LNHDA and SQIVND (reference sequence). CDR3 length equals 15 residues. The chain's CDR3 is CASSITQGASYEQYF. CDR3 DNA sequence: TGTGCCAGTAGTATAACGCAGGGTGCATCCTACGAGCAGTACTTC.

This chain links TRBV7-2 with TRBJ1-4, with D perhaps TRBD1 (6 bases). The CDR3 runs 16 residues. Per germline, CDR1 SGHTA and CDR2 FQGNSA. Trimming removed 4 bases from V and 5 bases from J, with 17 bases in between. The CDR3 bases are TGTGCCAGCAGCTCTAAGAGGGGGGACGGAAATGAAAAACTGTTTTTT. This sequence encodes CASSSKRGDGNEKLFF.

The J gene is TRBJ1-5, the V gene TRBV21-1; no check of the table's D call, TRBD1, against the DNA was made. TRBV21-1 is listed as a pseudogene. This CDR3 contains 15 residues. CDR3 amino acids: CASSKARQSNQPQHF. The CDR3 coding sequence is TGTGCCAGCAGCAAAGCTAGACAGAGCAATCAGCCCCAGCATTTT.

The J gene is TRBJ2-7, the V gene TRBV7-3; 13 nucleotides align to TRBD2. The V gene's germline CDR1 is SGHTA and CDR2 FQGTGA. With 5 bases clipped from V and 3 bases from J, the junction kept 4 bases outside the gene matches. This CDR3 is 15 amino acids long. This CDR3 is CASSKGLAGYYEQYF. CDR3 sequence (DNA): TGTGCCAGCAGCAAGGGACTAGCGGGGTACTACGAGCAGTACTTC.

The chain joins TRBV19 to TRBJ2-1, with 10 bases matching TRBD2. V was clipped by 3 bases and J by 7 bases; unmatched bases: 12. This CDR3 spans 17 amino acids. The germline gives CDR1 LNHDA, CDR2 SQIVND (reference sequence). Here the CDR3 DNA reads TGTGCCAGTAGTATGGGGGGCTCTAGCGGGAGACGGAATGAGCAGTTCTTC. Its translation is CASSMGGSSGRRNEQFF.

V usage is TRBV6-5 and J usage is TRBJ2-3; the match to TRBD1 covers 11 bases. The CDR3 sequence is 15 residues long. The V gene's germline CDR1 is MNHEY and CDR2 SVGAGI. V lost 2 bases, J lost 6 bases, and 4 bases stayed unmatched. CDR3 coding DNA: TGTGCCAGCAGTTACCCGGGACAGGGGGTGGATACGCAGTATTTT. Its translation: CASSYPGQGVDTQYF.

The rearrangement links TRBV7-9 to TRBJ1-2; D is perhaps TRBD1 (5 bases). CDR3 length equals 14 residues. Germline lookup yields CDR1 SEHNR and CDR2 FQNEAQ (reference sequence). Trimming shortened V by 6 bases and J by 2 bases, and 13 bases separated the two germline ends. CDR3 sequence (DNA): TGTGCCAGCAGTCCTCTGACAGACAACTATGGCTACACCTTC. It encodes CASSPLTDNYGYTF. The full variable domain, its missing parts supplied by reference TRBV7-9 and TRBJ1-2, is DTGVSQNPRHKITKRGQNVTFRCDPISEHNRLYWYRQTLGQGPEFLTYFQNEAQLEKSRLLSDRFSAERPKGSFSTLEIQRTEQGDSAMYLCASSPLTDNYGYTFGSGTRLTVV.

The V call is TRBV28, the J call TRBJ2-7, with TRBD1 matching 8 bases. The J segment lost 6 bases and the V segment lost 6 bases, leaving 4 bases of the junction unmatched. Looked up from germline, CDR1 is MDHEN and CDR2 is SYDVKM. The CDR3 runs 12 residues. Written as DNA, the CDR3 is TGTGCCAGCAGCCCGACAGGGGTCGAGCAGTACTTC. Amino acid sequence: CASSPTGVEQYF.

The J gene is TRBJ2-2, the V gene TRBV5-6; maybe TRBD2 (6 bases). The V gene lost 6 bases and the J gene lost 5 bases, with 14 bases spanning the gap. Germline assignment: CDR1 SGHDT and CDR2 YYEEEE. The CDR3 spans 14 residues. The DNA for the CDR3 is TGTGCCAGCATCCTAATTGGGGGGACCGGGGAGCTGTTTTTT. Amino acid sequence: CASILIGGTGELFF.

CDR3: CAISGGIGGELFF. The DNA for the CDR3 is TGTGCCATCAGTGGGGGTATTGGCGGGGAGCTGTTTTTT. This sequence joins TRBV10-3 and TRBJ2-2; D ambiguous. Germline V gene sequence: CDR1 ENHRY, CDR2 SYGVKD. CDR3 length: 13 amino acids. V was trimmed by 4 bases and J by 7 bases, leaving 10 bases between them.

The gene calls are TRBV5-6 and TRBJ2-2, with 10 bases fitting TRBD2. The CDR3 is 14 amino acids. Germline trimming cut 5 bases from V and 9 bases from J; bases unmatched to any gene: 7. CDR1 SGHDT and CDR2 YYEEEE come from the germline V gene. The CDR3 loop is CASSSGLAARELFF. DNA of the CDR3: TGTGCCAGCAGTTCCGGACTAGCGGCCCGGGAGCTGTTTTTT.

The rearrangement links TRBV10-3 to TRBJ1-1; D call uncertain. Trimming took off 7 bases at V and 1 base at J, with 10 bases between the two ends. The CDR3 is 13 residues long. The germline V gene encodes CDR1 ENHRY and CDR2 SYGVKD. The chain's CDR3 is CAITPRENTEAFF. The CDR3 DNA reads as TGTGCCATCACTCCACGGGAGAACACTGAAGCTTTCTTT.

V usage is TRBV5-6 and J usage is TRBJ2-1, with a tentative D call TRBD1 (5 bases). CDR1 is SGHDT and CDR2 is YYEEEE in the germline V gene. V lost 6 bases and J 6 bases, leaving 10 bases between the germline ends. The CDR3 has 12 amino acids. The DNA of the CDR3 is TGTGCCAGCACCCTGGGGCGCAATGAGCAGTTCTTC. It translates to CASTLGRNEQFF.

Regarding this clone: At one of its ends the junction is not consistent with the germline gene, which may arise from a read error. The rearrangement joins TRBV7-9 to TRBJ2-2, with D possibly being TRBD2 (5 bases). CDR1 SEHNR and CDR2 FQNEAQ come from the germline V gene (reference sequence). The CDR3 is made up of 12 amino acids. CDR3 in DNA: TGTGCCAGCAGGTTAGAGGAGGCGGAGCTGTTTTTT. Protein sequence: CASRLEEAELFF.

The J gene is TRBJ2-1, the V gene TRBV19, with 9 bases that match TRBD1. The CDR3 runs to 16 residues. Per the germline V gene, CDR1 is LNHDA and CDR2 is SQIVND (reference sequence). The ends lost 3 bases at V and 7 bases at J; junction bases unmatched: 10. The CDR3 sequence is CASSILEGQGLNEQFF. CDR3 nucleotides: TGTGCCAGTAGTATTTTGGAGGGACAGGGATTAAATGAGCAGTTCTTC.

This chain connects TRBV30 to TRBJ1-5; 9 nucleotides match TRBD1. With V trimmed by 3 bases and J by 11 bases, 8 bases remained unmatched. This CDR3 is built from 13 residues. Germline-derived CDR1 and CDR2 are GTSNPN and SVGIG (reference sequence). CDR3 residues: CAWRGQGFAAQHF. The CDR3, as DNA: TGTGCCTGGAGGGGACAGGGATTTGCGGCCCAGCATTTT.

The genes are TRBV25-1 and TRBJ2-7; 11 positions match TRBD1. CDR3 length: 14 amino acids. Germline values: CDR1 MGHDK, CDR2 SYGVNS. V trimming: 6 bases; J trimming: 6 bases; junction bases outside the gene matches: 7. The DNA for the CDR3 is TGTGCCAGCAGCCCCGGGACAGGGGGAAGCGAGCAGTACTTC. Amino acid sequence: CASSPGTGGSEQYF.

The rearrangement joins TRBV7-2 to TRBJ1-2, with 12 bases identical to TRBD1. CDR1 is SGHTA and CDR2 is FQGNSA in the germline V gene. The CDR3 has 13 residues. V shed 4 bases, J shed 10 bases, and the junction held 4 bases outside the gene matches. DNA for the CDR3: TGTGCCAGCAGCTCACCGGGACAGGGGGCCTACACCTTC. It codes for CASSSPGQGAYTF.

The chain links TRBV10-3 to TRBJ2-1; D possibly matches TRBD1 or TRBD2 (6 bases each). Trimming took 5 bases from V and 6 from J, leaving 14 bases between them. The CDR3 sequence is 14 residues long. The V gene's germline CDR1 is ENHRY and CDR2 SYGVKD. CDR3 sequence reads: CAISQGRETNEQFF. The CDR3 DNA sequence: TGTGCCATCAGTCAGGGGCGGGAAACCAATGAGCAGTTCTTC.